Presented here are 10 T cell receptor beta chains from one specimen sequenced in a study of blood T cell repertoires in COVID-19. Clones were sequenced by immunoSEQ multiplex PCR, and TCRdb holds only the in-frame ones, with some missing. The table has approximately 470,000 clones, approximately 85% seen once. Sample: peripheral blood. These receptors were collected from a human donor in a cohort sampled during active COVID-19.

The rearrangement uses TRBV7-9 and TRBJ2-5; 11 nucleotides align to TRBD2. Germline trimming cut 6 bases from V and 5 bases from J; bases unmatched to any gene: 5. CDR3 length: 14 amino acids. Germline V gives CDR1 SEHNR, CDR2 FQNEAQ (reference sequence). This CDR3 reads CASRPSGRRETQYF. The CDR3 DNA sequence: TGTGCCAGCAGACCTAGCGGGAGGCGGGAGACCCAGTACTTC.

This clone was picked up a small number of times. This chain uses TRBV2 with TRBJ2-7; the match to TRBD1 covers 7 bases. CDR3 size: 13 residues. Germline V gives CDR1 SNHLY, CDR2 FYNNEI. Trimming cost V 7 bases and J 7 bases; bases outside gene matches: 10. As DNA, the CDR3 is TGTGCCAGCAACTCCGGGACAGAGGGGGAGCAGTACTTC. Its translation: CASNSGTEGEQYF.

The chain combines TRBV27 with TRBJ1-3; tentative D call: TRBD1 (6 bases). The CDR3 has 14 residues. The germline V gene encodes CDR1 MNHEY and CDR2 SMNVEV (reference sequence). The germline V and J ends were trimmed by 8 bases and 8 bases, with 19 bases remaining between them. CDR3 DNA sequence: TGTGCCAGCTCGACAAGAGGGGGAGGGGACACCATATATTTT. Translation gives CASSTRGGGDTIYF.

The chain is built from TRBV7-2 and TRBJ1-1, with TRBD1 matching 9 bases. V dropped 4 bases and J dropped 6; count of bases not matched to a gene: 6. The germline gives CDR1 SGHTA, CDR2 FQGNSA. The length of the CDR3 is 14 residues. This CDR3 is CASSSLWTGAEAFF. In DNA, the CDR3 is TGTGCCAGCAGCTCACTATGGACAGGGGCTGAAGCTTTCTTT.

V and J are TRBV27 and TRBJ1-4, with D maybe TRBD1 (5 bases). Germline loops: CDR1 MNHEY, CDR2 SMNVEV (reference sequence). V was trimmed by 6 bases and J by 8 bases, leaving 16 bases between them. CDR3 length equals 14 residues. CDR3 nucleotides: TGTGCCAGCAGCCCAGGACCATCAGGGGAAAAACTGTTTTTT. It is translated as CASSPGPSGEKLFF.

The rearrangement links TRBV3-1 (or the pseudogene TRBV3-2) to TRBJ2-3; no definite D call. Per the germline V gene, CDR1 is LGHDT and CDR2 is YNNKEL (reference sequence). The CDR3 extends over 12 amino acids. Trimming stripped 4 bases from V and 2 bases from J, with 4 bases between. CDR3 nucleotide sequence: TGTGCCAGCAGCCCTTACACAGATACGCAGTATTTT. Translation gives CASSPYTDTQYF.

The chain has TRBV19 and TRBJ1-5; D is perhaps TRBD1 (6 bases). The CDR3 runs to 15 residues. CDR1 LNHDA and CDR2 SQIVND come from the germline V gene (reference sequence). Trimming left V 6 bases short and J 4 bases short, with 16 bases between. The CDR3 loop reads CASSFHRDGNQPQHF. The CDR3 region has the DNA TGTGCCAGTAGCTTTCACAGGGATGGGAATCAGCCCCAGCATTTT.

The V and J genes are TRBV4-2 and TRBJ1-5; D not resolved. The CDR3 covers 14 residues. V was trimmed by 4 bases and J by 4 bases, leaving 11 bases between them. CDR1 and CDR2 from the germline V gene are LGHNA and YNFKEQ. CDR3 sequence reads: CASSLHPQNQPQHF. As DNA, the CDR3 is TGTGCCAGCAGCCTACACCCGCAAAATCAGCCCCAGCATTTT.

The rearrangement joins TRBV5-4 to TRBJ2-2; 7 bases align to TRBD1. V lost 3 bases to trimming and J lost 4 bases; unmatched junction nucleotides: 6. The germline gives CDR1 SGHNT, CDR2 YYREEE (reference sequence). The CDR3 contains 15 residues. The CDR3 loop is CASSSRQGSTGELFF. DNA for the CDR3: TGTGCCAGCAGCTCTAGACAGGGTAGCACCGGGGAGCTGTTTTTT.

This clone has just one count. In nucleotides, the CDR3 is TGTGCCAGCAGTCCAGGGACAGGGGCCCGAAGCAATCAGCCCCAGCATTTT. Protein sequence: CASSPGTGARSNQPQHF. J is TRBJ1-5 and V is TRBV6-2 or TRBV6-3; 10 bases fit TRBD1. Germline CDR1 and CDR2: MNHEY and SVGEGT. The CDR3 has 17 amino acids. Trimming took 5 bases from V and 1 from J; bases not matched to a gene: 8.